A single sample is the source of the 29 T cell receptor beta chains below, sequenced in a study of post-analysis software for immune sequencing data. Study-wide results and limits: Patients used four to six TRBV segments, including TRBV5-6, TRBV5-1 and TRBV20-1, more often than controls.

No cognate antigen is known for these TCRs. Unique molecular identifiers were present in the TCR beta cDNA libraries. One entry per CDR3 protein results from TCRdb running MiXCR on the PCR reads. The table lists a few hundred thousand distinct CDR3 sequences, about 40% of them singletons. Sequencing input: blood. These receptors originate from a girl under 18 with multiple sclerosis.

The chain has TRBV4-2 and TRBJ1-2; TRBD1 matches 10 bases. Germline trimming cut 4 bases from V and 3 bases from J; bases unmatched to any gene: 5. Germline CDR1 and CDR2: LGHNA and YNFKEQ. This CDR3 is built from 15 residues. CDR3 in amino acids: CASSPTGGEDYGYTF. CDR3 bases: TGTGCCAGCAGCCCGACAGGGGGCGAAGACTATGGCTACACCTTC.

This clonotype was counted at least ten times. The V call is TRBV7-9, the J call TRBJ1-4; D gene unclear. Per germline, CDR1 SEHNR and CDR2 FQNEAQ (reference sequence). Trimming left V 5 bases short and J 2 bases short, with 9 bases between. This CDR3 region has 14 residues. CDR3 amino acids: CASSKRSTNEKLFF. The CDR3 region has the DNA TGTGCCAGCAGCAAACGCTCGACTAATGAAAAACTGTTTTTT.

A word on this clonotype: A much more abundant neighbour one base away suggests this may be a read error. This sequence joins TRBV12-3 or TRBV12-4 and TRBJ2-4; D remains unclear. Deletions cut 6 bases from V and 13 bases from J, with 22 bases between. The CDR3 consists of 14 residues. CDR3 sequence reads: CASSPPQFYNEQYF. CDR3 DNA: TGTGCCAGCAGCCCCCCCCAGTTCTACAATGAGCAGTACTTC.

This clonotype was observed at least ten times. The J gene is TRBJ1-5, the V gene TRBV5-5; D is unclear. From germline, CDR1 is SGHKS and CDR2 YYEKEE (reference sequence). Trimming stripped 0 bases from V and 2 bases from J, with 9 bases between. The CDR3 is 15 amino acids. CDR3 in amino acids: CASSLGGSGNQPQHF. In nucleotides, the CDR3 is TGTGCCAGCAGCTTGGGAGGATCCGGCAATCAGCCCCAGCATTTT.

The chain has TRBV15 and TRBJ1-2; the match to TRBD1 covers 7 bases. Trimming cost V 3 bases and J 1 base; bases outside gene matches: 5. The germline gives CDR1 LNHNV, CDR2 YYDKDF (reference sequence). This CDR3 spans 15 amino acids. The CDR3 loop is CATSSRQGYNYGYTF. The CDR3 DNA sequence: TGTGCCACCAGCAGTAGACAGGGATATAACTATGGCTACACCTTC.

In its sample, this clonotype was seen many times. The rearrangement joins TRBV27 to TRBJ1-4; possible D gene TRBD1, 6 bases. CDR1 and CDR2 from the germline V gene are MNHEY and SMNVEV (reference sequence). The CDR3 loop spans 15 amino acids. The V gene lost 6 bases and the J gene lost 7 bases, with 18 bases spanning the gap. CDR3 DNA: TGTGCCAGCAGGACAGCCCAGGGGCCTCTTGAAAAACTGTTTTTT. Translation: CASRTAQGPLEKLFF.

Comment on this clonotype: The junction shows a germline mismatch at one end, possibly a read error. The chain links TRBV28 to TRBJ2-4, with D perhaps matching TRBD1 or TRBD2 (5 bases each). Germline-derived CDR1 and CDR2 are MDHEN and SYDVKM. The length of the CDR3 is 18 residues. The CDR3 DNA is TGCGTCAGCAGTTTAGGACACGGGATCCTTCTAGCCAAAAACATTCGGTACTTC. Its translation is CVSSLGHGILLAKNIRYF. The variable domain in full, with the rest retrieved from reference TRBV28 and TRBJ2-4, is DVKVTQSSRYLVKRTGEKVFLECVQDMDHENMFWYRQDPGLGLRLIYFSYDVKMKEKGDIPEGYSVSREKKERFSLILESASTNQTSMYLCVSSLGHGILLAKNIRYFGAGTRLSVL.

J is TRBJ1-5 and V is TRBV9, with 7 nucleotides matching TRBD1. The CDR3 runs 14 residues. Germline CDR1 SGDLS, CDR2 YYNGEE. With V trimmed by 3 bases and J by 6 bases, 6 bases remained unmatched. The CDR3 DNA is TGTGCCAGCAGCGGACAGGGTGGGTTTCAGCCCCAGCATTTT. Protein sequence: CASSGQGGFQPQHF.

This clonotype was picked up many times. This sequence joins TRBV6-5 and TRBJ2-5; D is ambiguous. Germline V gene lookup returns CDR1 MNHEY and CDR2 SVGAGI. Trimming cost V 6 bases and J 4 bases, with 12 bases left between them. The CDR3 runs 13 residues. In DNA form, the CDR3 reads TGTGCCAGCAGGAAAACGATTCGAGAGACCCAGTACTTC. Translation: CASRKTIRETQYF.

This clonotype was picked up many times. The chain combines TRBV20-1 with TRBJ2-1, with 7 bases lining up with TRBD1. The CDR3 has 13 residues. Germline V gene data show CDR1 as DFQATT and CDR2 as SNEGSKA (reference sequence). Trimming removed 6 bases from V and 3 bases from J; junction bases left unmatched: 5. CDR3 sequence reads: CSAPGQSYNEQFF. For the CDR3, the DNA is TGCAGTGCCCCGGGACAGAGCTACAATGAGCAGTTCTTC.

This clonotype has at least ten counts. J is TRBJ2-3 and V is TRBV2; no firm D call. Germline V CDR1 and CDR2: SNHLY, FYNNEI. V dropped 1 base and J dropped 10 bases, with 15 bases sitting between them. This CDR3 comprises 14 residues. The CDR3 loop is CASSEEVGLRAQYF. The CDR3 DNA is TGTGCCAGCAGTGAAGAAGTAGGGCTTAGGGCGCAGTATTTT.

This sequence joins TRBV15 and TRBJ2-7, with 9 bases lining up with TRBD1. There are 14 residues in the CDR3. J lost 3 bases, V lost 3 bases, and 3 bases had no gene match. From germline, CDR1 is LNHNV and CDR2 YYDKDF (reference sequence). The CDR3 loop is CATSRDRGLYEQYF. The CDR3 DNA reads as TGTGCCACCAGCAGGGACAGGGGCCTCTACGAGCAGTACTTC.

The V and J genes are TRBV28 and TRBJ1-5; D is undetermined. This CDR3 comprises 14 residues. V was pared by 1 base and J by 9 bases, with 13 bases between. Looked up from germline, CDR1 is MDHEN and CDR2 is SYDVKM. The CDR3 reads CASSLSQRFGPQHF. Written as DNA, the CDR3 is TGTGCCAGCAGTTTATCACAGAGGTTCGGGCCCCAGCATTTT.

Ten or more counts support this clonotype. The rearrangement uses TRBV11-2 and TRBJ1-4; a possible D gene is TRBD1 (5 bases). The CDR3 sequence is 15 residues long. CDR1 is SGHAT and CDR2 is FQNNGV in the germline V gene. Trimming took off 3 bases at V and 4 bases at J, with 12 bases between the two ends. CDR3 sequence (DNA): TGTGCCAGCAGCTTTCCGGGGCTCGATAATGAAAAACTGTTTTTT. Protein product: CASSFPGLDNEKLFF.

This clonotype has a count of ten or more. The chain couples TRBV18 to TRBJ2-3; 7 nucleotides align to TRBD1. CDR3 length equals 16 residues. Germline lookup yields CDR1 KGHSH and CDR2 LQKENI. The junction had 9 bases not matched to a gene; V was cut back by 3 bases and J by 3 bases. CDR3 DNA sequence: TGTGCCAGCTCACCCCTCGACAGGGTGGGGACAGATACGCAGTATTTT. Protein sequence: CASSPLDRVGTDTQYF.

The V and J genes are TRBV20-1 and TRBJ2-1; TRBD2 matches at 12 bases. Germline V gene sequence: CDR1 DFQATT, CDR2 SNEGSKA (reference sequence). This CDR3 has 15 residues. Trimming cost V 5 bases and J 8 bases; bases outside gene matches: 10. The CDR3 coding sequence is TGCAGTGCTCGTTCACTAGCGGGAGGCCGCGATGAGCAGTTCTTC. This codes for CSARSLAGGRDEQFF.

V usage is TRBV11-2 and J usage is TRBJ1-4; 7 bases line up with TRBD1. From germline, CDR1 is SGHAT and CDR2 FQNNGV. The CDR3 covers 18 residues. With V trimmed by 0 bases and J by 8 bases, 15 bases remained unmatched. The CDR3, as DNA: TGTGCCAGCAGCTTAGATGGGTCAGGAGGGGGCCTCGTGGAAAAACTGTTTTTT. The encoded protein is CASSLDGSGGGLVEKLFF.

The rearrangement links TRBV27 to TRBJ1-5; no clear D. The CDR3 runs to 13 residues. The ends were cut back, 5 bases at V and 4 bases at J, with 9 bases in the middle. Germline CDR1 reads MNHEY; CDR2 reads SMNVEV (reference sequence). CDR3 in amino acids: CASSLTLNQPQHF. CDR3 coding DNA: TGTGCCAGCAGTCTTACCTTAAATCAGCCCCAGCATTTT.

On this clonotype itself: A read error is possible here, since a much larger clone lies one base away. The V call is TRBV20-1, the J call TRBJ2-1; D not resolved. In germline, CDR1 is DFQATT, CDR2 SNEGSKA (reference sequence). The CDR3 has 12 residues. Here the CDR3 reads CRARDSDNEQFF. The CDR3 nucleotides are TGCAGGGCTAGAGACTCGGACAATGAGCAGTTCTTC.

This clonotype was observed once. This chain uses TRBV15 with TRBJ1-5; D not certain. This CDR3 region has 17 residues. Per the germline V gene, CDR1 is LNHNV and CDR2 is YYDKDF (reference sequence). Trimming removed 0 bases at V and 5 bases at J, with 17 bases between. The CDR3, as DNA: TGTGCCACCAGCAGAGATCCAGGCATGGGAGCGTATCAGCCCCAGCATTTT. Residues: CATSRDPGMGAYQPQHF. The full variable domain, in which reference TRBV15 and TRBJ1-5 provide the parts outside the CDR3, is DAMVIQNPRYQVTQFGKPVTLSCSQTLNHNVMYWYQQKSSQAPKLLFHYYDKDFNNEADTPDNFQSRRPNTSFCFLDIRSPGLGDTAMYLCATSRDPGMGAYQPQHFGDGTRLSIL.

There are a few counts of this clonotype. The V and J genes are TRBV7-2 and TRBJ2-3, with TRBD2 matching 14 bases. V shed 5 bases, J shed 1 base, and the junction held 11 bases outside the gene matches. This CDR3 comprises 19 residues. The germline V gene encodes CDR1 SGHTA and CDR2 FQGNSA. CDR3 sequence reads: CASSPRRRLAGGGTDTQYF. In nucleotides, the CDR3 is TGTGCCAGCAGCCCACGCCGGAGACTAGCGGGGGGGGGCACAGATACGCAGTATTTT.

Here the CDR3 reads CASSHKIIGRSVSYEQYF. The CDR3 nucleotides read TGTGCCAGCAGCCACAAAATCATCGGCAGGTCAGTGTCCTACGAGCAGTACTTC. The J gene is TRBJ2-7, the V gene TRBV16; no reliable D call. This CDR3 region has 18 residues. Germline V gene data show CDR1 as KGHSY and CDR2 as FQNENV. Trimming took 3 bases from V and 1 from J, leaving 22 bases between them.

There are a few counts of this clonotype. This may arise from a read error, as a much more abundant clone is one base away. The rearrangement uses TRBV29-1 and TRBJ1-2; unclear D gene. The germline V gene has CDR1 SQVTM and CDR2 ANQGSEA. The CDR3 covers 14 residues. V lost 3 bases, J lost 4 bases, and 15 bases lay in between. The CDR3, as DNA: TGCAGCGTTGATCCGGGGAAGGGCCCCTATGGCTACACCTTC. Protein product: CSVDPGKGPYGYTF.

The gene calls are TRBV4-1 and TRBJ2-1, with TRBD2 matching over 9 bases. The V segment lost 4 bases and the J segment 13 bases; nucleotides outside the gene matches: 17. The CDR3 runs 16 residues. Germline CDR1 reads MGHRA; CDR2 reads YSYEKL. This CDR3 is CASSLVGGLAGTDQFF. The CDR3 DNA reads TGCGCCAGCAGCCTGGTGGGGGGCCTAGCGGGGACGGACCAGTTCTTC.

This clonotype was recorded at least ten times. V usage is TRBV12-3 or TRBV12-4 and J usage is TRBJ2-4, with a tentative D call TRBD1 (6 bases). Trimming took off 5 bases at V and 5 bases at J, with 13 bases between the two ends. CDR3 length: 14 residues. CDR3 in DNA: TGTGCCAGCAGTAGTACAGGGATCCAAAACATTCAGTACTTC. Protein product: CASSSTGIQNIQYF.

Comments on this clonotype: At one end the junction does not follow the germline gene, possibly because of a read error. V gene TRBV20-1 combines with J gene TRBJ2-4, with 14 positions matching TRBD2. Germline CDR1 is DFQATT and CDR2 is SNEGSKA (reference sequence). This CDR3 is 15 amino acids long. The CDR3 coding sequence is TGCAGTGCCAGAGGACTAGCGGGAGGAGGAAACATTCAGTACTTC. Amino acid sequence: CSARGLAGGGNIQYF.

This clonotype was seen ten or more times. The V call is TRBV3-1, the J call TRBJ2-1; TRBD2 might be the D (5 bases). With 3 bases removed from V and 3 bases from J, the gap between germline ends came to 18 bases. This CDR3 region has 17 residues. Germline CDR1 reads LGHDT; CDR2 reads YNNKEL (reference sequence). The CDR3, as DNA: TGTGCCAGCAGCCACCCGCATAAAGCGGTTAACTACAATGAGCAGTTCTTC. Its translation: CASSHPHKAVNYNEQFF.

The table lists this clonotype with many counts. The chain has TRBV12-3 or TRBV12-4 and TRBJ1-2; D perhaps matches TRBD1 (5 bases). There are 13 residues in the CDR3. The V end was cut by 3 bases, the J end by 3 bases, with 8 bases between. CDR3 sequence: CASSLDIYYGYTF. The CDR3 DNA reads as TGTGCCAGCAGTTTGGACATTTACTATGGCTACACCTTC.

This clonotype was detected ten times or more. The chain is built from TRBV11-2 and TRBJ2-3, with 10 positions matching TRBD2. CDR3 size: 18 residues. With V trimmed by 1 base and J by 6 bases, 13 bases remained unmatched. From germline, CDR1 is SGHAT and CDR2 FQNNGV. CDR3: CASSLGRGSGGAADTQYF. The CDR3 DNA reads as TGTGCCAGCAGCTTAGGGCGGGGGAGCGGGGGGGCCGCGGATACGCAGTATTTT.